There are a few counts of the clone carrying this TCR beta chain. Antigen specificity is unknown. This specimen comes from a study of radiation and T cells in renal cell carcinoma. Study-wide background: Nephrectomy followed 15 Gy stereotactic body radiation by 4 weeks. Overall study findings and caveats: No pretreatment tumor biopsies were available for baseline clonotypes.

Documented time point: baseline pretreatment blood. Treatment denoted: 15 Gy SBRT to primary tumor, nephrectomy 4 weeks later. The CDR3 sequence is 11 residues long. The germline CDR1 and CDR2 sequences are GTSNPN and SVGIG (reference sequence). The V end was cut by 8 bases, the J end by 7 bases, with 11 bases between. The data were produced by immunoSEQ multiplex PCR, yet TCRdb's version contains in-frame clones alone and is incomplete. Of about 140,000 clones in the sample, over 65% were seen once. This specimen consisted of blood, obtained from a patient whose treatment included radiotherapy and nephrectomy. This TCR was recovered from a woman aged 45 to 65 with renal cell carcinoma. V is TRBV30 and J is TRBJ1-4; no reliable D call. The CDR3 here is CATRGGEKLFF. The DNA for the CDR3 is TGTGCCACTCGCGGTGGTGAAAAACTGTTTTTT. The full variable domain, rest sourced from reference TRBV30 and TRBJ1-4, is SQTIHQWPATLVQPVGSPLSLECTVEGTSNPNLYWYRQAAGRGLQLLFYSVGIGQISSEVPQNLSASRPQDRQFILSSKKLLLSDSGFYLCATRGGEKLFFGSGTQLSVL.